This T cell receptor beta chain was documented in a study of radiation and T cells in renal cell carcinoma. Study-wide results and limits: Baseline intratumoral clonotype presence is unknown without pretreatment biopsies.

The germline V gene has CDR1 MNHNS and CDR2 SASEGT. Trimming at V came to 6 bases and at J to 3 bases, leaving 5 bases not matched to a gene. The length of the CDR3 is 13 residues. Assay used: immunoSEQ multiplex PCR; TCRdb lists only in-frame clones, some missing. The data hold some 70,000 clones, with 82% observed a single time. Time point given: blood 2 weeks post-SBRT. Indicated treatment: 15 Gy SBRT to primary tumor, nephrectomy 4 weeks later. Blood was sampled at baseline, 2 weeks and 4 weeks after SBRT. The patient's renal cell carcinoma had clear cell pathology. On this clone itself: What it binds is unknown.

This material consisted of blood, taken from a patient whose treatment included radiotherapy and nephrectomy. The chain links TRBV6-1 to TRBJ2-7, with TRBD1 matching 7 bases. The TCR comes from a man aged 55 to 70 with renal cell carcinoma. The CDR3 reads CASRRDSYYEQYF. The CDR3 DNA reads TGTGCCAGCAGAAGGGACAGTTACTACGAGCAGTACTTC.